Following are 26 T cell receptor beta chains from one sample sequenced in a study of OX40 agonist ivuxolimab in advanced cancers. The assay was immunoSEQ multiplex PCR, and TCRdb's table has in-frame clones only and misses some. This table has about 71,000 clones, about 81% appearing once. Sequencing was performed on CD4+ or CD8+ T cells sorted from blood, taken in a trial of the OX40 agonist ivuxolimab. The receptor source for this set is an adult with an advanced solid tumor such as melanoma, head and neck, liver or kidney cancer.

The chain carries TRBV6-6 and TRBJ2-7; TRBD2 agrees at 10 bases. Germline CDR1 reads MNHNY; CDR2 reads SVGAGI (reference sequence). The CDR3 runs 16 residues. Trimming cost V 3 bases and J 6 bases; bases outside gene matches: 11. DNA of the CDR3: TGTGCCAGCAGTTATCAAGCGGGAGGGCCTGGGTCCGAGCAGTACTTC. Translation gives CASSYQAGGPGSEQYF.

The sample holds many counts of this clone. This chain uses TRBV5-1 with TRBJ1-2; TRBD1 agrees at 8 bases. CDR1 and CDR2 from the germline V gene are SGHRS and YFSETQ. This CDR3 has 15 residues. Germline trimming cut 3 bases from V and 6 bases from J; bases unmatched to any gene: 10. The CDR3 DNA reads TGCGCCAGCAGCTACGGACAGGGCGCCACGAATGGCTACACCTTC. Its protein product is CASSYGQGATNGYTF.

This rearrangement joins TRBV6-5 to TRBJ1-3; no definite D call. This CDR3 is 16 amino acids long. Trimming left V 1 base short and J 0 bases short, with 10 bases between. Looked up from germline, CDR1 is MNHEY and CDR2 is SVGAGI. CDR3 in DNA: TGTGCCAGCAGTTACTACGGCAGGAGCTCTGGAAACACCATATATTTT. This translates into CASSYYGRSSGNTIYF.

This clone has only a few counts. V is TRBV6-5 and J is TRBJ1-2, with 7 bases that match TRBD1. Trimming removed 5 bases from V and 6 bases from J; junction bases left unmatched: 6. The length of the CDR3 is 13 residues. Germline CDR1 and CDR2: MNHEY and SVGAGI. CDR3 nucleotides: TGTGCCAGCAGTCGAGACAGGGTGCATGGCTACACCTTC. Translated, it gives CASSRDRVHGYTF.

The J gene is TRBJ1-4, the V gene TRBV6-6; D remains ambiguous. CDR3 length: 11 residues. Trimming left V 6 bases short and J 5 bases short, with 4 bases between. Germline V gives CDR1 MNHNY, CDR2 SVGAGI (reference sequence). The CDR3 region is CASRTNEKLFF. CDR3 bases: TGTGCCAGCAGGACGAATGAAAAACTGTTTTTT.

This clone was seen repeatedly, ten times or more. The chain recombines TRBV12-1 with TRBJ1-2; TRBD1 is taken as the D call from the table, unchecked against the DNA. TRBV12-1 represents a pseudogene. The CDR3 runs to 15 residues. The CDR3 loop is CASSPTGVGNYGYTF. The CDR3 bases are TGTGCCAGCAGCCCGACAGGGGTGGGGAACTATGGCTACACCTTC.

This chain links TRBV18 with TRBJ2-1; D call uncertain. The V gene's germline CDR1 is KGHSH and CDR2 LQKENI. The CDR3 spans 15 residues. V was cut by 1 base and J by 1 base, with 8 bases left in between. The chain's CDR3 is CASSPRAVSYNEQFF. CDR3 sequence (DNA): TGTGCCAGCTCACCACGGGCGGTTTCCTACAATGAGCAGTTCTTC.

Turning to this clone: A read error may produce the germline difference seen at one junction end. Other DNA variants within this sample encode the same CDR3. This chain uses TRBV4-1 with TRBJ2-7; D possibly corresponds to TRBD1 (6 bases). Germline V gene sequence: CDR1 MGHRA, CDR2 YSYEKL. The CDR3 length is 15 residues. The CDR3 loop is CASSQGHSAIAEQYF. CDR3 sequence (DNA): TGCGCTAGCAGCCAGGGGCACAGCGCTATAGCCGAGCAGTACTTC.

The CDR3 region has the DNA TGTGCCAGCAGCTCAAGTAGACAGGGGTCGCGGAAACTGTTTTTT. Protein product: CASSSSRQGSRKLFF. The J gene is TRBJ1-4, the V gene TRBV7-9, with 8 bases matching TRBD1. This CDR3 region has 15 residues. Germline assignment: CDR1 SEHNR and CDR2 FQNEAQ (reference sequence). The V segment lost 4 bases and the J segment 11 bases; nucleotides outside the gene matches: 12. The whole variable domain, filled in from reference TRBV7-9 and TRBJ1-4, reads DTGVSQNPRHKITKRGQNVTFRCDPISEHNRLYWYRQTLGQGPEFLTYFQNEAQLEKSRLLSDRFSAERPKGSFSTLEIQRTEQGDSAMYLCASSSSRQGSRKLFFGSGTQLSVL.

CDR3 sequence: CASSDSGVYNEQFF. CDR3 DNA: TGCGCCAGCAGTGATAGCGGGGTTTACAATGAGCAGTTCTTC. The chain is built from TRBV10-1 and TRBJ2-1; 8 bases align to TRBD2. Trimming removed 3 bases from V and 4 bases from J; junction bases left unmatched: 2. CDR3 length: 14 residues. Germline V gene data show CDR1 as WNHNN and CDR2 as SYGVQD (reference sequence).

V usage is TRBV6-5 and J usage is TRBJ2-1, with D tentatively TRBD2 (6 bases). The CDR3 sequence is 14 residues long. Trimming removed 7 bases from V and 5 bases from J, with 15 bases in between. The germline V gene has CDR1 MNHEY and CDR2 SVGAGI. CDR3 region: CASTPGGLNNEQFF. The DNA of the CDR3 is TGTGCCAGCACTCCCGGGGGTCTAAACAATGAGCAGTTCTTC.

The chain recombines TRBV7-3 with TRBJ2-5, with TRBD2 matching over 7 bases. V trimming: 2 bases; J trimming: 5 bases; junction bases outside the gene matches: 8. The CDR3 totals 15 residues. From germline, CDR1 is SGHTA and CDR2 FQGTGA. The chain's CDR3 is CASSLDGRMWETQYF. CDR3 bases: TGTGCCAGCAGCTTAGACGGGAGGATGTGGGAGACCCAGTACTTC.

In the case of this clone: One base away lies a much larger clone, so this may be a sequencing read error. The chain is built from TRBV18 and TRBJ2-7; TRBD1 matches at 9 bases. Germline V CDR1 and CDR2: KGHSH, LQKENI. The V and J ends lost 2 bases and 1 base, in that order; junction bases with no gene match: 3. The CDR3 covers 15 residues. The CDR3 sequence is CASSPGTGLSYEQYF. The CDR3 region has the DNA TGTGCCAGCTCACCAGGGACAGGGCTTTCCTACGAGCAGTACTTC.

This rearrangement joins TRBV30 to TRBJ2-7; D gene uncertain. Per germline, CDR1 GTSNPN and CDR2 SVGIG (reference sequence). The CDR3 is made up of 14 amino acids. V lost 5 bases, J lost 0 bases, and 14 bases lay in between. The CDR3 DNA reads TGTGCCTGGGGAAGACTTGAAACCTCCTACGAGCAGTACTTC. It specifies CAWGRLETSYEQYF.

The chain combines TRBV7-9 with TRBJ1-5; D might be TRBD1 (5 bases). The CDR3 consists of 14 residues. Trimming pared 5 bases from V and 7 bases from J, leaving 15 bases between. Germline V gene sequence: CDR1 SEHNR, CDR2 FQNEAQ (reference sequence). CDR3 nucleotide sequence: TGTGCCAGCAGCACTCAGGGTTCGGGGCAGCCCCAGCATTTT. It yields the protein CASSTQGSGQPQHF. The whole variable domain, remainder taken from reference TRBV7-9 and TRBJ1-5, is DTGVSQNPRHKITKRGQNVTFRCDPISEHNRLYWYRQTLGQGPEFLTYFQNEAQLEKSRLLSDRFSAERPKGSFSTLEIQRTEQGDSAMYLCASSTQGSGQPQHFGDGTRLSIL.

V gene TRBV7-2 combines with J gene TRBJ2-2; 8 positions match TRBD2. The CDR3 is made up of 16 amino acids. Germline V lookup: CDR1 SGHTA, CDR2 FQGNSA. The junction had 11 bases not matched to a gene; V was cut back by 6 bases and J by 5 bases. In nucleotides, the CDR3 is TGTGCCAGCAGAGGGCCCGGGACTAGGGGGACCGGGGAGCTGTTTTTT. It specifies CASRGPGTRGTGELFF. Looking up the rest from reference TRBV7-2 and TRBJ2-2 gives the full variable domain: GAGVSQSPSNKVTEKGKDVELRCDPISGHTALYWYRQSLGQGLEFLIYFQGNSAPDKSGLPSDRFSAERTGGSVSTLTIQRTQQEDSAVYLCASRGPGTRGTGELFFGEGSRLTVL.

The table lists this clone with a count of one. J is TRBJ2-2 and V is TRBV29-1; a possible D gene is TRBD1 (6 bases). CDR3 length: 14 residues. Between the trimmed V and J ends, which lost 3 bases and 5 bases, there was a span of 13 bases. Germline V CDR1 and CDR2: SQVTM, ANQGSEA. CDR3 sequence: CSVDEGQGTGELFF. In DNA form, the CDR3 reads TGCAGCGTTGATGAGGGGCAGGGGACCGGGGAGCTGTTTTTT.

CDR3 region: CASSQGGPQHF. DNA for the CDR3: TGTGCCAGCAGCCAGGGGGGGCCCCAGCATTTT. The rearrangement joins TRBV7-9 to TRBJ1-5; 7 nucleotides align to TRBD1. The CDR3 is 11 amino acids. After removal of 5 bases from V and 9 bases from J, the junction contained 1 base not matched to a gene. From germline, CDR1 is SEHNR and CDR2 FQNEAQ (reference sequence).

The V gene is TRBV4-1, the J gene TRBJ1-2; D gene ambiguous. From germline, CDR1 is MGHRA and CDR2 YSYEKL. Between the trimmed V and J ends, which lost 2 bases and 4 bases, there was a span of 17 bases. The CDR3 length is 16 residues. CDR3 coding DNA: TGCGCCAGCAGCCAAAACTGGGAATCACTGGCCTATGGCTACACCTTC. This translates into CASSQNWESLAYGYTF.

Only a few counts were recorded for this clone. The chain links TRBV2 to TRBJ2-5, with 7 bases identical to TRBD1. The V gene's germline CDR1 is SNHLY and CDR2 FYNNEI. This CDR3 contains 17 residues. J lost 2 bases, V lost 6 bases, and 15 bases had no gene match. The chain's CDR3 is CASSGTTGLGGQETQYF. The CDR3 DNA sequence: TGTGCCAGCAGCGGAACGACAGGGTTAGGAGGACAAGAGACCCAGTACTTC.

V and J are TRBV21-1 and TRBJ1-6. TRBV21-1 is listed as a pseudogene. The CDR3 is 14 amino acids. The DNA for the CDR3 is TGTGCCAGTAGCCCGGGGTGGCTCAATTCACCCCTCCACTTT. This encodes CASSPGWLNSPLHF.

The chain couples TRBV5-4 to TRBJ1-1, with 10 nucleotides matching TRBD1. Germline V gene data show CDR1 as SGHNT and CDR2 as YYREEE (reference sequence). This CDR3 is built from 16 residues. With V trimmed by 3 bases and J by 3 bases, 8 bases remained unmatched. In DNA form, the CDR3 reads TGTGCCAGCAGCTCGAGACAGGGGGCCGGGGACACTGAAGCTTTCTTT. Its translation: CASSSRQGAGDTEAFF.

The rearrangement joins TRBV7-2 to TRBJ2-7; TRBD2 is a possible D gene (5 bases). The CDR3 consists of 15 residues. V lost 0 bases to trimming and J lost 7 bases, with 16 bases between them. Germline CDR1 SGHTA, CDR2 FQGNSA. The CDR3, as DNA: TGTGCCAGCAGCTTAGCTACGGGATCCCCTTTGGAGCAGTACTTC. Its translation is CASSLATGSPLEQYF.

The CDR3 nucleotides are TGTGCCAGCAGCTGGGATGGACAGGGACCTTACGAGCAGTACTTC. Its translation is CASSWDGQGPYEQYF. The V call is TRBV11-2, the J call TRBJ2-7; TRBD1 matches 8 bases. The V segment lost 4 bases and the J segment 4 bases; nucleotides outside the gene matches: 9. The CDR3 sequence is 15 residues long. Per the germline V gene, CDR1 is SGHAT and CDR2 is FQNNGV.

V is TRBV11-3 and J is TRBJ2-2; D is ambiguous. Trimming stripped 3 bases from V and 5 bases from J, with 10 bases between. The germline CDR1 and CDR2 sequences are SGHNT and YENEEA. This CDR3 spans 14 amino acids. DNA of the CDR3: TGTGCCAGCAGCTTGCTCGCCAGTACCGGGGAGCTGTTTTTT. This codes for CASSLLASTGELFF.

The chain links TRBV7-9 to TRBJ2-3, with D unresolved. Germline CDR1 and CDR2: SEHNR and FQNEAQ (reference sequence). This CDR3 spans 12 amino acids. V was cut by 5 bases and J by 5 bases, with 8 bases left in between. The CDR3 DNA is TGTGCCAGCAGCCTAAACCAAGATACGCAGTATTTT. Protein product: CASSLNQDTQYF.